These 23 T cell receptor beta chains came from one sample sequenced in a study of blood T cell repertoires in COVID-19. Assay: immunoSEQ multiplex PCR; the TCRdb copy retains only in-frame clones and omits some. The table has roughly 200,000 clones, over 75% seen once. The sample taken for sequencing was peripheral blood. Every receptor here comes from a man in his sixties or seventies with active or convalescent COVID-19.

The chain uses TRBV12-5 and TRBJ1-6; 7 bases align to TRBD1. This CDR3 is built from 14 residues. The V and J ends lost 1 base and 10 bases, in that order; junction bases with no gene match: 4. In germline, CDR1 is LGHNT, CDR2 FRNRAP. The CDR3 loop is CASGLGQGFSPLHF. The DNA for the CDR3 is TGTGCTAGTGGTTTGGGACAGGGCTTCTCACCCCTCCACTTT.

The chain combines TRBV5-6 with TRBJ2-1, with 8 nucleotides matching TRBD1. The CDR3 has 14 residues. V trimming: 2 bases; J trimming: 9 bases; junction bases outside the gene matches: 7. Germline V gene sequence: CDR1 SGHDT, CDR2 YYEEEE. The CDR3 sequence: CASSFGQGPGEQFF. The CDR3 DNA reads as TGTGCCAGCAGCTTCGGACAGGGTCCGGGTGAGCAGTTCTTC.

This clone has just a few counts. The chain uses TRBV6-6 and TRBJ1-6, with 7 bases that match TRBD1. The CDR3 runs 15 residues. J lost 7 bases, V lost 7 bases, and 10 bases had no gene match. Germline CDR1 is MNHNY and CDR2 is SVGAGI (reference sequence). CDR3 region: CASTLSGTENSPLHF. CDR3 in DNA: TGTGCCAGCACCTTATCTGGGACAGAGAATTCACCCCTCCACTTT.

The chain combines TRBV7-2 with TRBJ1-5, with TRBD1 matching 7 bases. The germline CDR1 and CDR2 sequences are SGHTA and FQGNSA. The CDR3 is 14 amino acids. V gave up 3 bases and J gave up 6 bases; unmatched junction bases: 5. The DNA for the CDR3 is TGTGCCAGCAGCTTTGGACAGGAGGGTCAGCCCCAGCATTTT. It yields the protein CASSFGQEGQPQHF.

DNA of the CDR3: TGCGCCAGCAGCTTGGTGGCAGATCCTCAATCACCCCTCCACTTT. Its translation: CASSLVADPQSPLHF. The chain couples TRBV5-1 to TRBJ1-6; no reliable D call. The germline V gene encodes CDR1 SGHRS and CDR2 YFSETQ. The CDR3 has 15 residues. V gave up 0 bases and J gave up 10 bases, with 14 bases separating them.

The V and J genes are TRBV9 and TRBJ2-7; a weak D match, TRBD1 (5 bases). Germline CDR1 and CDR2: SGDLS and YYNGEE. With 7 bases removed from V and 3 bases from J, the gap between germline ends came to 17 bases. The CDR3 covers 14 residues. The CDR3 DNA sequence: TGTGCCAGCCCCGACCGACAGACCTGCTACGAGCAGTACTTC. This gives the protein CASPDRQTCYEQYF.

The genes are TRBV7-2 and TRBJ2-7, with TRBD2 as a possible D gene (6 bases). CDR1 SGHTA and CDR2 FQGNSA come from the germline V gene. The V gene lost 4 bases and the J gene lost 2 bases, with 12 bases spanning the gap. The length of the CDR3 is 14 residues. This chain's CDR3 is CASSWAGRTYEQYF. DNA of the CDR3: TGTGCCAGCAGCTGGGCGGGGCGAACCTACGAGCAGTACTTC.

The CDR3 loop reads CASSLYSRTVNSPLHF. In DNA, the CDR3 is TGTGCCAGCAGCTTATATAGCCGGACAGTTAATTCACCCCTCCACTTT. The V and J genes are TRBV7-2 and TRBJ1-6; possibly TRBD1 for D (6 bases). V was trimmed by 2 bases and J by 6 bases, leaving 14 bases between them. Germline V gene data show CDR1 as SGHTA and CDR2 as FQGNSA. This CDR3 contains 16 residues. Based on the CDR3 plus reference TRBV7-2 and TRBJ1-6, the full variable domain is GAGVSQSPSNKVTEKGKDVELRCDPISGHTALYWYRQSLGQGLEFLIYFQGNSAPDKSGLPSDRFSAERTGGSVSTLTIQRTQQEDSAVYLCASSLYSRTVNSPLHFGNGTRLTVT.

The chain carries TRBV19 and TRBJ2-1, with D maybe TRBD1 (6 bases). The V gene's germline CDR1 is LNHDA and CDR2 SQIVND (reference sequence). V shed 5 bases and J shed 2 bases, with 13 bases lying between them. The CDR3 covers 15 residues. As DNA, the CDR3 is TGTGCCAGTAGTCCGCAGGGGTTGCCCTACAATGAGCAGTTCTTC. Encoded protein: CASSPQGLPYNEQFF.

The rearrangement links TRBV18 to TRBJ2-1, with 9 positions matching TRBD2. The CDR3 is 14 amino acids. V shed 4 bases, J shed 8 bases, and the junction held 6 bases outside the gene matches. Germline CDR1 reads KGHSH; CDR2 reads LQKENI. The CDR3 DNA sequence: TGTGCCAGCTCACTATTGGGACTAGCTGATGAGCAGTTCTTC. Its protein is CASSLLGLADEQFF.

This clone was seen more than once but under ten times. This sequence joins TRBV20-1 and TRBJ1-1; perhaps TRBD1 as D (6 bases). Germline V gene data show CDR1 as DFQATT and CDR2 as SNEGSKA (reference sequence). The CDR3 has 11 amino acids. The chain's CDR3 is CRGVGGTEAFF. DNA for the CDR3: TGCAGGGGGGTAGGGGGCACTGAAGCTTTCTTT.

The CDR3 nucleotides read TGTGCCAGCAGCGTAGATGGCAGGGGTGGAGGAAAACTGTTTTTT. Its translation: CASSVDGRGGGKLFF. The V gene is TRBV9, the J gene TRBJ1-4, with D perhaps TRBD1 (6 bases). The V gene lost 0 bases and the J gene lost 10 bases, with 16 bases spanning the gap. Germline V gene lookup returns CDR1 SGDLS and CDR2 YYNGEE. This CDR3 contains 15 residues.

This clone was seen once. The rearrangement links TRBV15 to TRBJ2-5; TRBD2 agrees at 7 bases. Germline lookup yields CDR1 LNHNV and CDR2 YYDKDF (reference sequence). The V segment lost 5 bases and the J segment 5 bases; nucleotides outside the gene matches: 5. The CDR3 contains 13 residues. The CDR3 DNA is TGTGCCACCAGCCCAAGGCGGGGGGAGACCCAGTACTTC. Residues: CATSPRRGETQYF.

This chain's CDR3 is CASSVQTASNEQFF. CDR3 coding DNA: TGTGCCAGCAGCGTTCAGACAGCCTCCAATGAGCAGTTCTTC. The gene calls are TRBV9 and TRBJ2-1, with D maybe TRBD1 (5 bases). CDR1 and CDR2 (germline): SGDLS, YYNGEE. This CDR3 has 14 residues. V was pared by 2 bases and J by 6 bases, with 12 bases between.

This clone was counted a few times. The chain has TRBV5-1 and TRBJ2-1; TRBD2 aligns across 10 bases. Germline loops: CDR1 SGHRS, CDR2 YFSETQ. This CDR3 comprises 19 residues. Trimming cost V 3 bases and J 0 bases; bases outside gene matches: 12. CDR3: CASSSWGAGGANSYNEQFF. The CDR3 DNA reads as TGCGCCAGCAGCTCCTGGGGAGCGGGGGGGGCGAACTCCTACAATGAGCAGTTCTTC.

The chain uses TRBV12-3 or TRBV12-4 and TRBJ1-2; D not resolved. With 5 bases removed from V and 2 bases from J, the gap between germline ends came to 9 bases. This CDR3 is 13 amino acids long. CDR3 bases: TGTGCCAGCAGTGTACGGGAGAACTATGGCTACACCTTC. It is translated as CASSVRENYGYTF.

This chain connects TRBV24-1 to TRBJ1-1; the match to TRBD1 covers 9 bases. Germline V lookup: CDR1 KGHDR, CDR2 SFDVKD. The CDR3 runs 14 residues. Unmatched junction bases numbered 5, after V lost 5 bases and J lost 5 bases. The CDR3 spells CATSGLDRGTEAFF. Written as DNA, the CDR3 is TGTGCCACCAGTGGATTGGACAGGGGAACTGAAGCTTTCTTT.

There are many counts of this clone. The rearrangement links TRBV21-1 to TRBJ1-2. TRBV21-1 is reported as a pseudogene. There are 12 residues in the CDR3. The CDR3 sequence: CASSSGIYGYTF. The CDR3 DNA sequence: TGTGCCAGCTCCTCGGGTATCTATGGCTACACCTTC.

This clone has more than one count but fewer than ten. V gene TRBV2 combines with J gene TRBJ2-3, with TRBD1 identical over 7 bases. The CDR3 runs to 16 residues. Per germline, CDR1 SNHLY and CDR2 FYNNEI. V lost 3 bases to trimming and J lost 2 bases; unmatched junction nucleotides: 8. DNA of the CDR3: TGTGCCAGCAGTGATAGGGACAGCTTTCTCACAGATACGCAGTATTTT. It is translated as CASSDRDSFLTDTQYF.

This sequence joins TRBV5-1 and TRBJ1-2; 10 bases line up with TRBD1. CDR1 is SGHRS, CDR2 YFSETQ, per germline. The CDR3 runs 15 residues. The J segment lost 4 bases and the V segment lost 4 bases, leaving 7 bases of the junction unmatched. The CDR3, as DNA: TGCGCCAGCAGCCCCGGGACAGGGGACATCTATGGCTACACCTTC. Translation: CASSPGTGDIYGYTF. Using reference TRBV5-1 and TRBJ1-2 for the parts outside the CDR3, the full variable domain is KAGVTQTPRYLIKTRGQQVTLSCSPISGHRSVSWYQQTPGQGLQFLFEYFSETQRNKGNFPGRFSGRQFSNSRSEMNVSTLELGDSALYLCASSPGTGDIYGYTFGSGTRLTVV.

V usage is TRBV7-2 and J usage is TRBJ2-3; 16 bases match TRBD2. This CDR3 region has 18 residues. With V trimmed by 5 bases and J by 1 base, 6 bases remained unmatched. The germline V gene encodes CDR1 SGHTA and CDR2 FQGNSA. The CDR3 protein is CASSRGTSGGDRTDTQYF. In DNA, the CDR3 is TGTGCCAGCAGCCGCGGGACTAGCGGGGGGGATCGCACAGATACGCAGTATTTT.

The V and J genes are TRBV18 and TRBJ1-2; TRBD1 might be the D (5 bases). CDR3 length: 15 amino acids. Germline CDR1 reads KGHSH; CDR2 reads LQKENI. V was cut by 3 bases and J by 2 bases, with 13 bases left in between. The CDR3 spells CASSPTRQLNYGYTF. In DNA, the CDR3 is TGTGCCAGCTCACCTACTCGACAGTTGAACTATGGCTACACCTTC. Full variable domain (rest looked up from reference TRBV18 and TRBJ1-2): NAGVMQNPRHLVRRRGQEARLRCSPMKGHSHVYWYRQLPEEGLKFMVYLQKENIIDESGMPKERFSAEFPKEGPSILRIQQVVRGDSAAYFCASSPTRQLNYGYTFGSGTRLTVV.

This clone was observed a single time. V and J are TRBV5-4 and TRBJ2-3, with D possibly being TRBD2 (6 bases). Trimming cost V 0 bases and J 1 base, with 18 bases left between them. Germline CDR1 reads SGHNT; CDR2 reads YYREEE (reference sequence). This CDR3 is built from 18 residues. The CDR3 loop is CASSLGVPAAGRTDTQYF. The CDR3 nucleotides read TGTGCCAGCAGCTTGGGGGTCCCGGCCGCGGGGCGCACAGATACGCAGTATTTT.